The entry below gives a single T cell receptor (beta chain) sequence along with its context. Its antigen is currently unknown. Time point defined: week 11, during vaccination. Doses comprised 300 ug of mutant IDH1 20-mer peptide each, plus topical imiquimod. The sample belongs to a study of a mutant IDH1 vaccine in newly diagnosed glioma. The CDR3 totals 16 residues. Trimming shortened V by 6 bases and J by 0 bases, and 19 bases separated the two germline ends. From germline, CDR1 is SQVTM and CDR2 ANQGSEA. Measured with immunoSEQ multiplex PCR; TCRdb has only the in-frame clones, and not every one. Here the sample spans about 52,000 clones, more than 85% being singletons.

Sequencing used PBMCs, obtained from a glioma patient whose treatment included an IDH1 peptide vaccine. This sequence was found in a man aged 50 to 59 with glioma. This chain connects TRBV29-1 to TRBJ2-3; perhaps TRBD2 as D (6 bases). The DNA for the CDR3 is TGCAGCGTCGGGGGTGGTCAGATAACTAGCACAGATACGCAGTATTTT. It is translated as CSVGGGQITSTDTQYF.